The 2 T cell receptor beta chains below come from one sample, sequenced in a study of cytomegalovirus exposure and HLA in healthy donors. Researchers ran the PCR with 60 Vbeta and 13 Jbeta primers. The method was immunoSEQ multiplex PCR; TCRdb's version includes in-frame clones alone and lacks a portion of them. The data show about 110,000 clones, about 80% seen once. Material: PBMCs. The receptors were gathered from a woman aged 45-59 years in good health and CMV-seropositive.

The chain has TRBV4-3 and TRBJ2-1, with TRBD2 identical over 12 bases. V lost 4 bases, J lost 12 bases, and 10 bases stayed unmatched. The CDR3 extends over 15 amino acids. The germline gives CDR1 LGHNA, CDR2 YSLEER. CDR3 protein: CASSLALTSGGAQFF. In nucleotides, the CDR3 is TGCGCCAGCAGCCTCGCCCTGACTAGCGGGGGCGCGCAGTTCTTC.

V usage is TRBV7-7 and J usage is TRBJ1-6; D unclear. The CDR3 length is 13 residues. The V gene lost 1 base and the J gene lost 10 bases, with 8 bases spanning the gap. Looked up from germline, CDR1 is SSHAT and CDR2 is FNYEAQ (reference sequence). CDR3 loop: CASSLDRESPLHF. The CDR3 nucleotides read TGTGCCAGCAGCTTAGACCGGGAATCACCCCTCCACTTT.